In this sample, the clone carrying this T cell receptor (beta chain) turned up a few times. The data stem from a study of T-cell memory formation after mild COVID-19. In TCRdb, the 5' RACE reads were re-called with MiXCR into one record per CDR3 protein. The repertoire includes 150,000 to 200,000 distinct CDR3 sequences, about 15% of them detected once, and around an eighth sits in the top ten. Sequencing was performed on PBMCs or a T cell subset sorted from them (not recorded which). The source is an adult woman who had mild COVID-19 (a few samples of this study predate the infection). Cell type and time point are not known.

CDR3 coding DNA: TGCAGTGCTGCTACCGGGACAGGGGGCACTGAAGCTTTCTTT. It is translated as CSAATGTGGTEAFF. V and J are TRBV20-1 and TRBJ1-1; 11 nucleotides match TRBD1. Looked up from germline, CDR1 is DFQATT and CDR2 is SNEGSKA (reference sequence). The J segment lost 4 bases and the V segment lost 5 bases, leaving 6 bases of the junction unmatched. The CDR3 has 14 residues.